This TCR beta chain was obtained from a study of cytomegalovirus exposure and HLA in healthy donors. The study, taken as a whole, reports: Three chains linked to CMV were shown in vitro to be specific for CMV antigens.

On this clone itself: As yet, its antigen is unknown.

The method was immunoSEQ multiplex PCR; TCRdb's version includes in-frame clones alone and lacks a portion of them. Among about 110,000 clones listed, almost 96% were seen once. The CDR3 consists of 16 residues. Germline V CDR1 and CDR2: SGDLS, YYNGEE. The J segment lost 3 bases and the V segment lost 5 bases, leaving 10 bases of the junction unmatched. Sequencing was carried out using PBMCs. The TCR sequence derives from a young woman in good health and CMV-seronegative. The chain combines TRBV9 with TRBJ2-3; 9 bases fit TRBD2. The CDR3 sequence is CASSPRGGALTDTQYF. The DNA of the CDR3 is TGTGCCAGCAGTCCCCGCGGGGGGGCATTGACAGATACGCAGTATTTT. The entire variable domain, with the rest obtained from reference TRBV9 and TRBJ2-3, is as follows: DSGVTQTPKHLITATGQRVTLRCSPRSGDLSVYWYQQSLDQGLQFLIQYYNGEERAKGNILERFSAQQFPDLHSELNLSSLELGDSALYFCASSPRGGALTDTQYFGPGTRLTVL.